This entry lists 3 T cell receptor beta chains sequenced from one sample in a study of cytomegalovirus exposure and HLA in healthy donors. The method was immunoSEQ multiplex PCR; TCRdb's version includes in-frame clones alone and lacks a portion of them. The data contain some 170,000 clones, 96% of them singletons. Material: PBMCs. The source is a young woman in good health and CMV-seronegative.

The rearrangement links TRBV5-1 to TRBJ2-6; maybe TRBD1 (6 bases). Germline values: CDR1 SGHRS, CDR2 YFSETQ. The V end lost 5 bases, the J end lost 1 base, and 16 bases lay between the germline ends. The CDR3 covers 17 residues. CDR3 loop: CASRGAGFDSGANVLTF. In DNA form, the CDR3 reads TGCGCCAGCAGGGGGGCAGGGTTTGATTCTGGGGCCAACGTCCTGACTTTC.

CDR3 protein: CASSPQGYAENIQYF. In DNA form, the CDR3 reads TGTGCCAGCAGCCCGCAGGGGTACGCGGAAAACATTCAGTACTTC. The genes are TRBV11-2 and TRBJ2-4; D is possibly TRBD1 (6 bases). Trimming pared 5 bases from V and 5 bases from J, leaving 16 bases between. Germline CDR1 and CDR2: SGHAT and FQNNGV. The CDR3 sequence is 15 residues long.

CDR3 DNA sequence: TGTGCCAGCAGCCAAGAAACCAGCGGGGCGACCTACGAGCAGTACTTC. This encodes CASSQETSGATYEQYF. This chain connects TRBV4-2 to TRBJ2-7; 7 nucleotides agree with TRBD2. The CDR3 loop spans 16 amino acids. CDR1 is LGHNA, CDR2 YNFKEQ, per germline. V dropped 0 bases and J dropped 2; count of bases not matched to a gene: 7.